Each of the 17 T cell receptor beta chains below was sequenced from the same sample in a study of read filtering for tumor transcriptome and immune sequencing. From 300 to 450 ng of RNA, a library with molecular barcoded alpha/delta and beta/gamma adaptors was made. One entry per CDR3 protein results from TCRdb running MiXCR on the reads. Found here are some 22,000 distinct CDR3 sequences, 20% to 25% of them singletons; the top ten hold 17%. Sequenced material: a population of CD138-negative cells sorted from bone marrow. Receptors were obtained from a donor over 35 with multiple myeloma.

This clonotype showed up many times. In DNA, the CDR3 is TGTGCCAGCAGTGAGAGTCACCCAAATAATTCACCCCTCCACTTT. Translating it yields CASSESHPNNSPLHF. The gene calls are TRBV2 and TRBJ1-6; D uncertain. The CDR3 totals 15 residues. Per the germline V gene, CDR1 is SNHLY and CDR2 is FYNNEI. V shed 3 bases and J shed 5 bases, with 11 bases lying between them.

This clonotype was picked up a small number of times. A single base separates this from a much larger clone, so it may be a read error. The chain has TRBV20-1 and TRBJ2-1, with D perhaps matching TRBD2 (6 bases). Trimming stripped 3 bases from V and 6 bases from J, with 18 bases between. Germline V gene data show CDR1 as DFQATT and CDR2 as SNEGSKA (reference sequence). The CDR3 is 15 residues long. CDR3 bases: TGCAGTGCTAGTGATCGGGACGGGGGTCTCAATGAGCAGTTCTTC. It yields the protein CSASDRDGGLNEQFF.

This clonotype came up many times. V gene TRBV2 combines with J gene TRBJ2-2, with a weak D call TRBD2 (5 bases). This CDR3 has 16 amino acids. Germline loops: CDR1 SNHLY, CDR2 FYNNEI. Deletions cut 0 bases from V and 0 bases from J, with 8 bases between. The CDR3 region is CASSEAGLSNTGELFF. The CDR3 nucleotides read TGTGCCAGCAGTGAAGCTGGACTTTCGAACACCGGGGAGCTGTTTTTT.

This clonotype was seen repeatedly, ten times or more. The junction departs from the called germline gene at one end, perhaps through a read error. This chain links TRBV7-7 with TRBJ2-7, with 9 bases fitting TRBD1. The germline gives CDR1 SSHAT, CDR2 FNYEAQ (reference sequence). This CDR3 is 13 amino acids long. The CDR3 sequence: CASSSGLGQGQYF. The CDR3 DNA follows: TGTGCTAGCAGTTCGGGTCTGGGACAGGGGCAGTACTTC.

This clonotype was recorded many times. The genes are TRBV19 and TRBJ1-5, with a tentative D call TRBD1 (5 bases). The CDR3 is 16 residues long. Trimming took 3 bases from V and 5 from J, leaving 17 bases between them. Germline lookup yields CDR1 LNHDA and CDR2 SQIVND (reference sequence). CDR3 bases: TGTGCCAGTAGTATGAGTTTTGACAGCGGCTATCAGCCCCAGCATTTT. Encoded protein: CASSMSFDSGYQPQHF.

This clonotype was observed a few times. Since a much larger clone is just one base distant, this may be a read error. V is TRBV12-5 and J is TRBJ2-7; 7 bases agree with TRBD1. The CDR3 has 16 residues. Germline V gene lookup returns CDR1 LGHNT and CDR2 FRNRAP. V trimming: 4 bases; J trimming: 5 bases; junction bases outside the gene matches: 14. CDR3 protein: CASGSKRQGLYHEQYF. The CDR3 DNA reads TGTGCTAGTGGTTCAAAAAGACAGGGCCTTTACCACGAGCAGTACTTC.

This clonotype was picked up many times. The chain joins TRBV19 to TRBJ2-7; 7 nucleotides align to TRBD1. The germline V gene encodes CDR1 LNHDA and CDR2 SQIVND (reference sequence). V lost 6 bases to trimming and J lost 2 bases; unmatched junction nucleotides: 10. The CDR3 is made up of 15 amino acids. DNA of the CDR3: TGTGCCAGTAGGAAATCGGACAGGTCCACCTACGAGCAGTACTTC. This sequence encodes CASRKSDRSTYEQYF.

This clonotype was detected ten times or more. The chain links TRBV11-2 to TRBJ2-7, with 10 bases matching TRBD2. The CDR3 sequence is 14 residues long. V shed 6 bases and J 4 bases; nucleotides not matched to a gene: 6. Per the germline V gene, CDR1 is SGHAT and CDR2 is FQNNGV. The chain's CDR3 is CASRSLAGPYEQYF. CDR3 coding DNA: TGTGCCAGCAGATCACTAGCGGGACCGTACGAGCAGTACTTC.

This clonotype was found many times. V is TRBV4-1 and J is TRBJ2-5; 10 bases are shared with TRBD2. CDR3 length: 13 amino acids. The germline CDR1 and CDR2 sequences are MGHRA and YSYEKL. Losses at the gene ends were 4 bases for V and 4 bases for J; bases not matched to a gene: 0. CDR3 sequence reads: CASSLAGGETQYF. CDR3 nucleotides: TGCGCCAGCAGCCTAGCGGGAGGAGAGACCCAGTACTTC.

In regard to this clonotype: The CDR3 does not end in the conserved phenylalanine or tryptophan, so this is likely a read error. J is TRBJ2-7 and V is TRBV7-2; 7 bases match TRBD2. This CDR3 has 13 amino acids. V dropped 6 bases and J dropped 6; count of bases not matched to a gene: 8. Germline V gene lookup returns CDR1 SGHTA and CDR2 FQGNSA. The CDR3 sequence: CASRFHGGGEQYS. The CDR3 DNA sequence: TGTGCCAGCAGATTCCATGGCGGGGGCGAGCAGTACTCC.

This clonotype was detected ten times or more. The chain links TRBV7-8 to TRBJ2-5; TRBD2 might be the D (5 bases). CDR3 size: 13 residues. With 3 bases removed from V and 2 bases from J, the gap between germline ends came to 7 bases. Germline V lookup: CDR1 SGHVS, CDR2 FQNEAQ. The CDR3 DNA follows: TGTGCCAGCAGCTTCAGCGGACAAGAGACCCAGTACTTC. Protein sequence: CASSFSGQETQYF.

This clonotype was seen repeatedly, ten times or more. The V and J genes are TRBV19 and TRBJ2-5; D is undetermined. Between the trimmed V and J ends, which lost 3 bases and 5 bases, there was a span of 13 bases. This CDR3 is 14 amino acids long. Germline CDR1 and CDR2: LNHDA and SQIVND (reference sequence). As DNA, the CDR3 is TGTGCCAGTAGTATGGGCCTAGTCGGTGAGACCCAGTACTTC. This encodes CASSMGLVGETQYF.

The sample holds many counts of this clonotype. J is TRBJ2-1 and V is TRBV5-1, with 12 bases that match TRBD2. V shed 4 bases and J 9 bases; nucleotides not matched to a gene: 8. Germline CDR1 SGHRS, CDR2 YFSETQ. CDR3 length: 15 residues. CDR3 DNA: TGCGCCAGCAGCCATCTAGCGGGAGGGCCGGGTGAGCAGTTCTTC. This translates into CASSHLAGGPGEQFF.

In this sample, this clonotype turned up many times. The chain employs TRBV19 and TRBJ2-3, with 10 bases that match TRBD1. Germline assignment: CDR1 LNHDA and CDR2 SQIVND (reference sequence). The CDR3 has 15 residues. Losses at the gene ends were 5 bases for V and 3 bases for J; bases not matched to a gene: 5. The CDR3 DNA reads TGTGCCAGTAGTCCGGCGGGACAGGGGACAGATACGCAGTATTTT. Its protein product is CASSPAGQGTDTQYF.

The table lists this clonotype with many counts. The chain has TRBV2 and TRBJ2-3, with 10 bases identical to TRBD2. Trimming removed 5 bases from V and 8 bases from J; junction bases left unmatched: 16. Germline lookup yields CDR1 SNHLY and CDR2 FYNNEI. The CDR3 spans 17 residues. CDR3 in DNA: TGTGCCAGCAGTCCCGCGGGGACTAGCGCGCGTCGTGGTACGCAGTATTTT. Protein: CASSPAGTSARRGTQYF.

This clonotype was seen at least ten times. This rearrangement joins TRBV4-1 to TRBJ2-6, with 7 bases identical to TRBD2. Germline values: CDR1 MGHRA, CDR2 YSYEKL. The trim removed 0 bases at V and 0 bases at J, leaving 8 bases unmatched. CDR3 length: 19 amino acids. The CDR3 DNA sequence: TGCGCCAGCAGCCAAGAGGGTCTAGCGGTGTACTCTGGGGCCAACGTCCTGACTTTC. Translated: CASSQEGLAVYSGANVLTF.

This rearrangement joins TRBV11-2 to TRBJ1-2; D is perhaps TRBD1 (5 bases). CDR3 length equals 13 residues. The V and J ends lost 6 bases and 4 bases respectively, with 12 bases between them. In germline, CDR1 is SGHAT, CDR2 FQNNGV. The CDR3 is CASSRTGAYGYTF. In DNA, the CDR3 is TGTGCCAGCAGTAGAACCGGGGCCTATGGCTACACCTTC.